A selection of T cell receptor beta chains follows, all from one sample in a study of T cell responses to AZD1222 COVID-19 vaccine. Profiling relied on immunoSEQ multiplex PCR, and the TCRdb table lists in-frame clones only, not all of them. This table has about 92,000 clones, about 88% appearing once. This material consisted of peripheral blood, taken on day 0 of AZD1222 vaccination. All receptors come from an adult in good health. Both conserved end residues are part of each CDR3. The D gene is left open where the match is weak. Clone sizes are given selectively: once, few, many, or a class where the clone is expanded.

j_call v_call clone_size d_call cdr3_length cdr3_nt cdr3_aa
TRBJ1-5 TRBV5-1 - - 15 TGCGCCAGCAGCTTCGACCCCGGTATTAATCAGCCCCAGCATTTT CASSFDPGINQPQHF
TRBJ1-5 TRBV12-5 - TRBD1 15 TGTGCTAGTGCCCTGAGGGACAGGGCGGATCAGCCCCAGCATTTT CASALRDRADQPQHF
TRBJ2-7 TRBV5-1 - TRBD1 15 TGCGCCAGCAGCCCGGGACAGGGGGTTCCCTACGAGCAGTACTTC CASSPGQGVPYEQYF
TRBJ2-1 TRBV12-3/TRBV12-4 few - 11 TGTGCCAGCAGCGCATACAACGAGCAGTTCTTC CASSAYNEQFF
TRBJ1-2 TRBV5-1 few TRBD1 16 TGCGCCAGCAGCTGGGGACAGGGGGCCGTTAGATATGGCTACACCTTC CASSWGQGAVRYGYTF
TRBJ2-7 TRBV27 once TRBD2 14 TGTGCCAGCAGGGTAGCGGGGGGGCCCGGCGAGCAGTACTTC CASRVAGGPGEQYF
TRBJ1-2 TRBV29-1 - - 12 TGCAGCGTTGTAAGTACCAGCTCGGGCTACACCTTC CSVVSTSSGYTF
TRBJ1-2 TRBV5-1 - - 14 TGCGCCAGCAGCTTTTTCGGAGGGGCGGATGGCTACACCTTC CASSFFGGADGYTF
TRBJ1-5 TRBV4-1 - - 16 TGCGCCAGCAGCCAAGACAGAACCTATAGCAATCAGCCCCAGCATTTT CASSQDRTYSNQPQHF
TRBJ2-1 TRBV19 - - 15 TGTGCCAGTAGTCCTGCAGGAGGGGCCTACAATGAGCAGTTCTTC CASSPAGGAYNEQFF
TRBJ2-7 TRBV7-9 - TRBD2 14 TGTGCCAGCAGCCGCGGGGGGGCCTCCTACGAGCAGTACTTC CASSRGGASYEQYF
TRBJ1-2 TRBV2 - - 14 TGTGCCAGCAGTGGTGGACAAGGTGACTATGGCTACACCTTC CASSGGQGDYGYTF
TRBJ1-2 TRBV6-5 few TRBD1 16 TGTGCCAGCAGTTCGACAGGGCCCCAGGGGGGCTATGGCTACACCTTC CASSSTGPQGGYGYTF
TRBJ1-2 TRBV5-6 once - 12 TGTGCCAGCAGCTTAAAGGAAAATGGCTACACCTTC CASSLKENGYTF
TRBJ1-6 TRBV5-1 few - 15 TGCGCCAGCAGGTCCGGGACCGACCTGGGATCACCCCTCCACTTT CASRSGTDLGSPLHF
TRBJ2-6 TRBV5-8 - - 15 TGTGCCAGCAGCGTCGGGACTTCTGGGGCCAACGTCCTGACTTTC CASSVGTSGANVLTF
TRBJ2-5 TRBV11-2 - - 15 TGTGCCAGCAGCTTAAATTCCGGGGCCCAAGAGACCCAGTACTTC CASSLNSGAQETQYF
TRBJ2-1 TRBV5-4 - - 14 TGTGCCAGCAGCCCCCCCGGGGGTTACAATGAGCAGTTCTTC CASSPPGGYNEQFF
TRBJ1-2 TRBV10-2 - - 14 TGCGCCACCGGGGGAAAAGGGGCGGCCTATGGCTACACCTTC CATGGKGAAYGYTF
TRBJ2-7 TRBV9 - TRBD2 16 TGTGCCAGCAGCGTAGCTCCCGGGACTAGCGGCTACGAGCAGTACTTC CASSVAPGTSGYEQYF
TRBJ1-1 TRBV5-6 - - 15 TGTGCCAGCAGCTGGGGCCCTATACAGTACACTGAAGCTTTCTTT CASSWGPIQYTEAFF
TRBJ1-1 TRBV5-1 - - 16 TGCGCCAGCAGCTTTTACATCCCGAGTGGGAACACTGAAGCTTTCTTT CASSFYIPSGNTEAFF
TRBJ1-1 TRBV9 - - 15 TGTGCCAGCAGCGTAGAGGTGGATTGGGGCACTGAAGCTTTCTTT CASSVEVDWGTEAFF
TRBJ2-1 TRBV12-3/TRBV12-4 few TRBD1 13 TGTGCCAGCAGTTACGGGACAGGGAGTAGGCAGTTCTTC CASSYGTGSRQFF
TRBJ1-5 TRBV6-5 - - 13 TGTGCCAGCAGCCGGGACCTACATCAGCCCCAGCATTTT CASSRDLHQPQHF
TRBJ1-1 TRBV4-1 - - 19 TGCGCCAGCAGCCAGTCAAGCAGGGGAGAATACACAATGAACACTGAAGCTTTCTTT CASSQSSRGEYTMNTEAFF
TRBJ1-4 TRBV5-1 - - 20 TGCGCCAGCAGCTTGGATGGGCCAGATGTTACCGGACGGGGTCGGGAAAAACTGTTTTTT CASSLDGPDVTGRGREKLFF
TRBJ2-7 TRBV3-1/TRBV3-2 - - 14 TGTGCCAGCAGCCTCTCATCGGGCTCCTACGAGCAGTACTTC CASSLSSGSYEQYF
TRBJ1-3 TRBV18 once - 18 TGTGCCAGCTCCAAAGAGATACCGGGATCTTCGGCTGGAAACACCATATATTTT CASSKEIPGSSAGNTIYF
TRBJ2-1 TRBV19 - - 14 TGTGCCAGTAGTATAGTTGGGAGTAGTGATGAGCAGTTCTTC CASSIVGSSDEQFF
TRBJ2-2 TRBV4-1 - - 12 TGCGCCAGCAGCCAAGTTGAGGGGAAGCTGTTTTTT CASSQVEGKLFF
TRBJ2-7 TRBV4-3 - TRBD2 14 TGCGCCAGCAGCCCGACTAGCGGGGCCTACGAGCAGTACTTC CASSPTSGAYEQYF
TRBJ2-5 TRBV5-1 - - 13 TGCGCCAGCAGCTTGGAACAGCAAGAGACCCAGTACTTC CASSLEQQETQYF
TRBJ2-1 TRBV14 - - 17 TGTGCCAGCAGCCACTTAGGGCAGGGTCGGGGCTACAATGAGCAGTTCTTC CASSHLGQGRGYNEQFF
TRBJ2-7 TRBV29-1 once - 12 TGCAGCGTTGGCCGGAGCCCCTACGAGCAGTACTTC CSVGRSPYEQYF
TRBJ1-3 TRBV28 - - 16 TGTGCCAGCAGTTTGGTACAGGAAGGGTCGGGAAACACCATATATTTT CASSLVQEGSGNTIYF
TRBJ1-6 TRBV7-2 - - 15 TGTGCCAGCAGCTTAGCCTGGCTCACGTATTCACCCCTCCACTTT CASSLAWLTYSPLHF
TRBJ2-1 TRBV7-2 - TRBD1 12 TGTGCCAGCAGCCGCCCACAGGGGCGGGAGTTCTTC CASSRPQGREFF
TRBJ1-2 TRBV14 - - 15 TGTGCCAGCAGCCAAGCTGGAAGGGGCGGCTATGGCTACACCTTC CASSQAGRGGYGYTF
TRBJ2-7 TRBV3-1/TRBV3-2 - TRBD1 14 TGTGCCAGCAGTCAAGACAGGGGTCCCTACGAGCAGTACTTC CASSQDRGPYEQYF
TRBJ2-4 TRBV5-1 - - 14 TGCGCCAGCAGCTTCCAGGGGGCCAAAAACATTCAGTACTTC CASSFQGAKNIQYF
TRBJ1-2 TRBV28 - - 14 TGTGCCAGCAGTTTATACGGCAGGGTAAATGGCTACACCTTC CASSLYGRVNGYTF
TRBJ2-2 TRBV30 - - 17 TGTGCCTGGAGTCCCTCGCTAACGGGGGCCTTCACCGGGGAGCTGTTTTTT CAWSPSLTGAFTGELFF
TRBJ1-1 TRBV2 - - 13 TGTGCCAGCTCTGGAGGTTTGAACACTGAAGCTTTCTTT CASSGGLNTEAFF
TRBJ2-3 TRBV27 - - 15 TGTGCCAGCAGTTTCCCTCCCGGGAACACAGATACGCAGTATTTT CASSFPPGNTDTQYF
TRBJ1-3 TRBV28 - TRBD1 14 TGTGCCAGCAGCCAAGACAGGGCCCAGGACACCATATATTTT CASSQDRAQDTIYF
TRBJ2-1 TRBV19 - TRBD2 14 TGTGCCAGTAGCCCGTGGACTAGCGAAAAAGGGCAGTTCTTC CASSPWTSEKGQFF
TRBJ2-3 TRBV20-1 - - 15 TGCAGTGCTAGTCAAGGCGGGTTACAATTGGGGACGCAGTATTTT CSASQGGLQLGTQYF
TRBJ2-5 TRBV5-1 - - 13 TGCGCCAGCAGCCTAGGCCAGGGGGAGACCCAGTACTTC CASSLGQGETQYF
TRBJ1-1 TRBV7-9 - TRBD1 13 TGTGCCAGCAGCTCCCAGGGGGACACTGAAGCTTTCTTT CASSSQGDTEAFF
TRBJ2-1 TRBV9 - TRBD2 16 TGTGCCAGCAGCGTAGTACGCGGGGGGGCCGGAGATGAGCAGTTCTTC CASSVVRGGAGDEQFF
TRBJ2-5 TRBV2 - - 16 TGTGCCAGCAGTGAATGGCGGACACCACCCCAAGAGACCCAGTACTTC CASSEWRTPPQETQYF
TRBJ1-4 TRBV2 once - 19 TGTGCCAGCAGTGAAGCCGGAGCGCCCAAACGGACAACTAATGAAAAACTGTTTTTT CASSEAGAPKRTTNEKLFF
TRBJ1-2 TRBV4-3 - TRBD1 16 TGCGCCAGCAGCCTCGGACCCCCAGGGGGCGGAGATGGCTACACCTTC CASSLGPPGGGDGYTF
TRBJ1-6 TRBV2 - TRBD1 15 TGTGCCAGCAGGGTACAGGGGACCGATAATTCACCCCTCCACTTT CASRVQGTDNSPLHF
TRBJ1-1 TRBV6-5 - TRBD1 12 TGTGCCAGCAGTCACCGGGACAGTGAAGCTTTCTTT CASSHRDSEAFF
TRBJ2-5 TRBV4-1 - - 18 TGCGCCAGCAGCCAAGATCGGAGCCGACAGACTCACCAAGAGACCCAGTACTTC CASSQDRSRQTHQETQYF